This T cell receptor beta chain was sequenced for a study of Ad26.COV2.S vaccination and SARS-CoV-2 variants (dated by TCRdb to the early 2020s). General notes on the study: Donors in the vaccine arm were drawn from COV1001, a multicentre, randomized, double-blind, placebo-controlled phase I-IIa trial testing Ad26.COV2.S in healthy adults. Ad26.COV2.S was administered intramuscularly at 5 x 10^10 or 1 x 10^11 viral particles, either as a single shot or as two shots given 56 days apart. Sequencing of the TCRbeta repertoire served to evaluate the specificity and breadth of SARS-CoV-2-reactive T cell receptors following Ad26.COV2.S vaccination. A total of around 32 samples were included in the TCR-sequenced set, comprising about 20 Ad26.COV2.S vaccine recipients, 5 placebo recipients and 8 SARS-CoV-2 convalescent individuals. Trial participants were randomized into five groups of five, in which low-dose or high-dose Ad26.COV2.S was given once or twice, or placebo was given on both occasions. Throughout the experiments and outcome assessment, investigators stayed blinded to trial group allocation. General study outcomes and caveats: According to the authors, total T cell responses may have been underestimated by the TCR breadth and depth analyses. Comparing responses between vaccine doses or regimens was not something the study was powered to do. Vaccine and placebo recipients had similar non-spike TCR breadth, a finding consistent with the vaccine containing only spike. Substantial breadth of spike-specific CD8+ and CD4+ T cell responses was reported after vaccination. Ad26.COV2.S recipients had higher spike-specific TCR breadth than placebo recipients (P = 0.0014).

The immunoSEQ Assay was used to sequence TCRbeta CDR3 regions. After extraction, genomic DNA underwent amplification by bias-controlled multiplex PCR, followed by high-throughput sequencing. As for the original processing: To quantify the absolute abundance of each unique TCRbeta CDR3 region, sequences were collapsed and filtered. T cell fraction was estimated by normalizing TCRbeta template counts to usable DNA, which was measured by amplifying reference genes present in all nucleated cells. Repertoire TCRs were annotated as SARS-CoV-2-specific by exact matching of V gene, CDR3 amino acid sequence and J gene to a known reactive TCR set. The reference SARS-CoV-2 TCR set was derived from MIRA and filtered for enrichment in COVID-19-positive ImmuneCODE repertoires, a step that removed public or cross-reactive TCRs. Using the MIRA antigens, annotated TCRs were further analysed by specific ORF or by position within an ORF. Breadth was defined as annotated unique rearrangements over total unique productive rearrangements; depth was the summed frequency of those rearrangements. TCR breadth was compared between groups using two-sided Wilcoxon rank-sum tests. Sourced from immuneACCESS, this table was stored by TCRdb with only in-frame sequences that have V and J called. A share of the clones is absent; for the studies checked, an unresolved V gene accounts for under half, and the remainder has no known explanation. V and J calls and clone size are as listed in that table; D and trimming were resolved from the DNA. Present in this sample are hundreds of thousands of clones, 89% of which were seen just once. The top ten constitute nearly 1.5% of the sample.

The CDR3 holds 14 amino acids from the cysteine to the phenylalanine. Only the CDR3 DNA is retained, 42 bases long and in frame from the first base. CDR1 and CDR2 are read off the germline V gene as SGDLS and YYNGEE. V lost 5 bases and J lost 4 bases; the stretch between them is 15 bases long. On this clone itself: Which antigen it targets is not known. No base qualities exist here, and no much larger clone lies one base off it.

The treatment or condition label, read with the paper, signifies: over 15 received Ad26.COV2.S at low or high dose, single or two shots; about 5 received placebo; per-sample allocation not given. For vaccine and placebo recipients, the sequenced repertoires came from samples collected on day 63 after the first injection. Between 29 July and 7 August 2020, Cohort 1b enrolled about 27 adults aged 18-55 years at one site in Boston, USA. Ad26.COV2.S consisted of a replication-incompetent adenovirus type 26 vector by which a prefusion-stabilized SARS-CoV-2 spike protein from the original Wuhan strain was expressed.

This specimen consisted of peripheral blood, obtained in a trial of Ad26.COV2.S vaccine versus placebo. The sequence joins TRBV9 to TRBJ1-2, with TRBD1 perhaps the D gene, on 6 matching bases. The source is a person between 18 and 65 years old who received the Ad26.COV2.S COVID-19 vaccine or a placebo. The CDR3 reads as follows: CASSQGSDLYGYTF. The nucleotides read TGTGCCAGCAGTCAGGGGTCAGACCTCTATGGCTACACCTTC.